A selection of T cell receptor beta chains follows, all from one sample in a study of T-cell memory formation after mild COVID-19. Using its own MiXCR run on the 5' RACE reads, TCRdb lists one record per CDR3 protein. The sample has 280,000 or so distinct CDR3 sequences; around 8% are singletons. Sequencing was performed on PBMCs or a T cell subset sorted from them (not recorded which). Every receptor here comes from a man aged 18 to 35 who had mild COVID-19 (a few samples of this study predate the infection). Cell type and time point are not known. The CDR3 runs from the conserved cysteine through the conserved F or W. D genes are given only for firm matches. The listing skips clone size in some rows; elsewhere it reads once, few, many or a size class.

j_gene: TRBJ1-5; d_gene: .; v_gene: TRBV13; abundance: .; CDR3nt: TGTGCCAGCAGCTTAGGTCCAGGGAAAGGGGCTGGAAAGCCCCAGCATTTT; CDR3aa: CASSLGPGKGAGKPQHF
j_gene: TRBJ1-1; d_gene: .; v_gene: TRBV6-6; abundance: few; CDR3nt: TGTGCCAGCATCCCCCTGGGCGGGAAGAACACTGAAGCTTTCTTT; CDR3aa: CASIPLGGKNTEAFF
j_gene: TRBJ1-6; d_gene: .; v_gene: TRBV12-3/TRBV12-4; abundance: .; CDR3nt: TGTGCCAGCAGTTTTACAGCCACGATTGATTCACCCCTCCACTTT; CDR3aa: CASSFTATIDSPLHF
j_gene: TRBJ2-3; d_gene: TRBD2; v_gene: TRBV4-1; abundance: few; CDR3nt: TGCGCCAGCAGCCAAGGGCTCGGGGGGGTCACAGATACGCAGTATTTT; CDR3aa: CASSQGLGGVTDTQYF
j_gene: TRBJ2-7; d_gene: .; v_gene: TRBV2; abundance: few; CDR3nt: TGTGCCAGCAGTGGGGACCGCGCCTCGGGGTACGAGCAGTACTTC; CDR3aa: CASSGDRASGYEQYF
j_gene: TRBJ2-5; d_gene: .; v_gene: TRBV6-2/TRBV6-3; abundance: .; CDR3nt: TGTGCCAGCAGAGAGATCACAACACCCCAAGAGACCCAGTACTTC; CDR3aa: CASREITTPQETQYF
j_gene: TRBJ1-1; d_gene: .; v_gene: TRBV6-2/TRBV6-3; abundance: .; CDR3nt: TGTGCCAGCAGTTACTGGGGTTCAGCTTTCTTT; CDR3aa: CASSYWGSAFF
j_gene: TRBJ2-6; d_gene: TRBD1; v_gene: TRBV29-1; abundance: .; CDR3nt: TGCAGCGCGCGACAGGGCACTGGGGCCAACGTCCTGACTTTC; CDR3aa: CSARQGTGANVLTF
j_gene: TRBJ2-2; d_gene: TRBD2; v_gene: TRBV5-4; abundance: .; CDR3nt: TGTGCCAGCAGCCCCCCAAGTCGCGGGAGGAACACCGGGGAGCTGTTTTTT; CDR3aa: CASSPPSRGRNTGELFF
j_gene: TRBJ1-4; d_gene: .; v_gene: TRBV5-1; abundance: few; CDR3nt: TGCGCCAGCAGCTTGCTTTCCGGGGCTAATGAAAAACTGTTTTTT; CDR3aa: CASSLLSGANEKLFF
j_gene: TRBJ2-3; d_gene: TRBD2; v_gene: TRBV7-2; abundance: many; CDR3nt: TGTGCCAGCAGCTTATCCGGGAGGGCGGGCACAGATACGCAGTATTTT; CDR3aa: CASSLSGRAGTDTQYF
j_gene: TRBJ1-6; d_gene: .; v_gene: TRBV12-3/TRBV12-4; abundance: .; CDR3nt: TGTGCCAGCAGCGGGGACTGGGGGAGTAATTCACCCCTACACTTT; CDR3aa: CASSGDWGSNSPLHF
j_gene: TRBJ1-5; d_gene: .; v_gene: TRBV10-3; abundance: .; CDR3nt: TGTGCCATCAGTGAGTCGAGATCGGGACCAGAGGATCAGCCCCAGCATTTT; CDR3aa: CAISESRSGPEDQPQHF
j_gene: TRBJ1-1; d_gene: .; v_gene: TRBV5-1; abundance: .; CDR3nt: TGCGCCAGCAGCTTGGAAGGGGAGCACACTGAAGCTTTCTTT; CDR3aa: CASSLEGEHTEAFF
j_gene: TRBJ2-6; d_gene: .; v_gene: TRBV20-1; abundance: many; CDR3nt: TGCAGTGCTAGACAGGGGTTGGTTGGGGCCAACGTCCTGACTTTC; CDR3aa: CSARQGLVGANVLTF
j_gene: TRBJ2-1; d_gene: .; v_gene: TRBV15; abundance: many; CDR3nt: TGTGCCACCAGCATTCAGAGCTCCTACAATGAGCAGTTCTTC; CDR3aa: CATSIQSSYNEQFF
j_gene: TRBJ2-7; d_gene: .; v_gene: TRBV5-1; abundance: few; CDR3nt: TGCGCCAGCAGCTTGGGTCAGGGTATCTACGAGCAGTACTTC; CDR3aa: CASSLGQGIYEQYF
j_gene: TRBJ2-7; d_gene: TRBD2; v_gene: TRBV10-1; abundance: few; CDR3nt: TGCGCCAACCTTAGACTAGCGGGGGGATATCCGAACTACGAGCAGTACTTC; CDR3aa: CANLRLAGGYPNYEQYF
j_gene: TRBJ2-1; d_gene: TRBD2; v_gene: TRBV9; abundance: few; CDR3nt: TGTGCCAGCAGCGTAGGGGGCGGGGGGGCCCTCAATGAGCAGTTCTTC; CDR3aa: CASSVGGGGALNEQFF
j_gene: TRBJ1-1; d_gene: .; v_gene: TRBV24-1; abundance: .; CDR3nt: TGTGCCATAGAAGACAGATTTAACACTGAAGCTTTCTTT; CDR3aa: CAIEDRFNTEAFF
j_gene: TRBJ2-2; d_gene: .; v_gene: TRBV18; abundance: many; CDR3nt: TGTGCCAGCTCTCAGAGAAGTTCGGACACCGGGGAGCTGTTTTTT; CDR3aa: CASSQRSSDTGELFF
j_gene: TRBJ2-5; d_gene: .; v_gene: TRBV6-5; abundance: many; CDR3nt: TGTGCCAGCAGTTACTCGGGTTTTGAGACCCAGTACTTC; CDR3aa: CASSYSGFETQYF
j_gene: TRBJ2-1; d_gene: .; v_gene: TRBV4-1; abundance: few; CDR3nt: TGCGCCAGTCGAGGGTGGAGCTCCTACAATGAGCAGTTCTTC; CDR3aa: CASRGWSSYNEQFF
j_gene: TRBJ1-5; d_gene: .; v_gene: TRBV6-2/TRBV6-3; abundance: few; CDR3nt: TGTGCCAGCACCGGACTCTCACGAGGTCAGCCCCAGCATTTT; CDR3aa: CASTGLSRGQPQHF
j_gene: TRBJ2-1; d_gene: .; v_gene: TRBV20-1; abundance: few; CDR3nt: TGCAGTGCTAGTGGCCTTCACAATGAGCAGTTCTTC; CDR3aa: CSASGLHNEQFF